Listed here is a single TCR beta chain. Its specificity is unknown. The data were obtained in a study of CD8+CD57+ T cells in acquired aplastic anemia. The wider study: Sorted CD4+ plus CD8+ cells gave DNA averaging around 3 ug. Researchers reported that healthy donors averaged about 11 million reads for CD4+ cells.

The study profiled TCR beta VDJ and CDR3 using genomic DNA as template. From the reads, TCRdb called clonotypes with MiXCR, one entry per CDR3 protein. The repertoire has around 400,000 distinct CDR3 sequences, 55% to 70% of them found once; the top ten carry 3.5% to 4.5%. Findings and caveats of the study: No significant difference in CD8+ Simpson's diversity was found between patients and controls. Found in both controls and patients were approximately 31 CD8+ CDR3 sequences.

Material: sorted CD4+, CD8+, or CD8+CD57+ T cells (not recorded which) from PBMCs. This TCR was recovered from a human donor in good health, serving as a control.

The CDR3 is CSARAQHYNSFF. The CDR3 DNA sequence: TGCAGTGCTAGGGCTCAGCACTATAATTCTTTCTTT. V usage is TRBV20-1 and J usage is TRBJ1-1; D unresolved. This CDR3 spans 12 amino acids. V lost 3 bases and J lost 12, with 17 bases in between. Germline assignment: CDR1 DFQATT and CDR2 SNEGSKA (reference sequence).